This T cell receptor beta chain was found in a study of T cell repertoires in cytomegalovirus infection. On the study more broadly: Both recently identified HLA-C-restricted and well-studied HLA-B-restricted CMV epitopes were used in the study. Indicated by public TCR beta signatures were CMV infection and matching HLA type.

Germline assignment: CDR1 MGHDK and CDR2 SYGVNS. The CDR3 loop spans 18 amino acids. The junction had 18 bases not matched to a gene; V was cut back by 4 bases and J by 10 bases. TCRdb re-derived calls from the reads in MiXCR, one entry per CDR3 protein. The data hold about 500,000 distinct CDR3 sequences, with around a third observed a single time. A note on this clonotype: The antigen remains undetermined.

The receptor was isolated from a human donor in good health (CMV status not recorded). Some clones in this sample may be carry-over from other donors' samples. This sequence joins TRBV25-1 and TRBJ2-5; 13 bases agree with TRBD2. The sample consisted of cultured PBMCs, taken from culture after CMV antigen stimulation. CDR3 coding DNA: TGTGCCAGCAGTGCTCCCTCCGGGACTAGCGGGACCCCTCCGGGCCAGTACTTC. It translates to CASSAPSGTSGTPPGQYF.